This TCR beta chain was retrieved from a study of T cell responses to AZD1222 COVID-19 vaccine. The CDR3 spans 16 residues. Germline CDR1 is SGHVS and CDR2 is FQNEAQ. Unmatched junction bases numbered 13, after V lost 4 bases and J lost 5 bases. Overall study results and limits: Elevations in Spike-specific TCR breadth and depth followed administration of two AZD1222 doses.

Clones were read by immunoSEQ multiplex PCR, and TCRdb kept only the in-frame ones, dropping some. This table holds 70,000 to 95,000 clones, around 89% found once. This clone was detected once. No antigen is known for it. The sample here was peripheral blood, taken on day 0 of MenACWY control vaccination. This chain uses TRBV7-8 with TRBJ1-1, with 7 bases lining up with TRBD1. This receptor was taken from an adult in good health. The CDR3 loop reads CASSSYAGTVLTEAFF. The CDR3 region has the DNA TGTGCCAGCAGCTCTTATGCCGGGACAGTCCTGACTGAAGCTTTCTTT.